Listed here are 20 T cell receptor beta chains from one sample, sequenced in a study of graft-versus-host responses after intestinal transplantation. The authors plated roughly 200,000 CFSE-labeled responder cells with roughly 200,000 irradiated, violet-dye-labeled stimulator cells. Repertoires were generated with immunoSEQ multiplex PCR, while TCRdb's copy carries only in-frame clones and drops some. This sample yields 17,000 or so clones, of which around 42% are seen a single time; roughly 3.6% belongs to the top ten. The source material was alloreactive CD8+ T cells from a mixed lymphocyte reaction culture, sampled before intestinal transplant. Specified subset: CFSE-low proliferating T cells sorted from roughly 6-day pre-transplant mixed lymphocyte reaction (GvH or HvG direction). The receptors come from a human patient who received an intestinal transplant.

The rearrangement links TRBV5-4 to TRBJ2-4; D is uncertain. Trimming took off 4 bases at V and 0 bases at J, with 8 bases between the two ends. Per germline, CDR1 SGHNT and CDR2 YYREEE (reference sequence). The CDR3 extends over 14 amino acids. CDR3: CASSPTIAKNIQYF. In DNA form, the CDR3 reads TGTGCCAGCAGCCCGACAATAGCCAAAAACATTCAGTACTTC.

The chain combines TRBV7-9 with TRBJ2-3; D not resolved. CDR1 and CDR2 (germline): SEHNR, FQNEAQ (reference sequence). The CDR3 spans 13 residues. V was clipped by 5 bases and J by 2 bases, with 8 bases between them. The CDR3 DNA reads as TGTGCCAGCAGCGAATTCCTCACAGATACGCAGTATTTT. It yields the protein CASSEFLTDTQYF.

This clone is judged medium-sized (0.01 to 0.1%). The rearrangement links TRBV28 to TRBJ2-7; D might be TRBD2 (6 bases). This CDR3 is 14 amino acids long. Trimming pared 8 bases from V and 1 base from J, leaving 15 bases between. The germline V gene has CDR1 MDHEN and CDR2 SYDVKM. The CDR3 region is CASWKTAGSYEQYF. The CDR3 nucleotides read TGTGCCAGCTGGAAGACGGCGGGATCCTACGAGCAGTACTTC.

Only a few counts were recorded for this clone. The chain is built from TRBV28 and TRBJ2-7; weak D call: TRBD1 (6 bases). This CDR3 has 13 amino acids. Germline V CDR1 and CDR2: MDHEN, SYDVKM. The germline V and J ends were trimmed by 7 bases and 3 bases, with 13 bases remaining between them. CDR3 in DNA: TGTGCCAGCATGGGGACACTTTACTACGAGCAGTACTTC. This codes for CASMGTLYYEQYF.

The rearrangement links TRBV10-2 to TRBJ2-7, with TRBD1 identical over 11 bases. This CDR3 is built from 14 residues. Germline loops: CDR1 WSHSY, CDR2 SAAADI. After removal of 6 bases from V and 3 bases from J, the junction contained 4 bases not matched to a gene. The DNA for the CDR3 is TGCGCCAGCAGGAGAGGGACAGGGGGCTACGAGCAGTACTTC. This gives the protein CASRRGTGGYEQYF.

This rearrangement joins TRBV18 to TRBJ1-1; a possible D gene is TRBD1 (5 bases). The V end was cut by 3 bases, the J end by 1 base, with 15 bases between. Germline V lookup: CDR1 KGHSH, CDR2 LQKENI. The length of the CDR3 is 16 residues. The DNA of the CDR3 is TGTGCCAGCTCACCGGCCCTACGGGGGGGGAACACTGAAGCTTTCTTT. This gives the protein CASSPALRGGNTEAFF.

The rearrangement joins TRBV5-1 to TRBJ2-3; TRBD1 aligns across 7 bases. The CDR3 contains 14 residues. V dropped 0 bases and J dropped 4; count of bases not matched to a gene: 2. The V gene's germline CDR1 is SGHRS and CDR2 YFSETQ. The CDR3 DNA follows: TGCGCCAGCAGCTTGGGACAGGGTCCAGATACGCAGTATTTT. The encoded protein is CASSLGQGPDTQYF.

V gene TRBV5-1 combines with J gene TRBJ1-2, with D possibly matching TRBD1 (5 bases). This CDR3 is 13 amino acids long. Germline CDR1 and CDR2: SGHRS and YFSETQ. V dropped 2 bases and J dropped 3 bases, with 8 bases sitting between them. Here the CDR3 reads CASSFYRHYGYTF. DNA of the CDR3: TGCGCCAGCAGCTTCTACAGGCACTATGGCTACACCTTC.

The sample holds a few counts of this clone. The chain joins TRBV28 to TRBJ2-3, with D uncertain. This CDR3 has 13 amino acids. Trimming took 1 base from V and 3 from J, leaving 5 bases between them. Germline V gene lookup returns CDR1 MDHEN and CDR2 SYDVKM. Written as DNA, the CDR3 is TGTGCCAGCAGTTTATCTGGGACAGATACGCAGTATTTT. Residues: CASSLSGTDTQYF.

V usage is TRBV18 and J usage is TRBJ2-4, with unresolved D. Between the trimmed V and J ends, which lost 1 base and 0 bases, there was a span of 7 bases. Per germline, CDR1 KGHSH and CDR2 LQKENI. The CDR3 consists of 15 residues. CDR3 in amino acids: CASSPRQTAKNIQYF. The CDR3 DNA reads as TGTGCCAGCTCACCACGTCAGACAGCCAAAAACATTCAGTACTTC. Full variable domain (rest looked up from reference TRBV18 and TRBJ2-4): NAGVMQNPRHLVRRRGQEARLRCSPMKGHSHVYWYRQLPEEGLKFMVYLQKENIIDESGMPKERFSAEFPKEGPSILRIQQVVRGDSAAYFCASSPRQTAKNIQYFGAGTRLSVL.

J is TRBJ2-1 and V is TRBV7-6; 8 bases match TRBD2. There are 17 residues in the CDR3. Trimming removed 0 bases from V and 4 bases from J; junction bases left unmatched: 8. In germline, CDR1 is SGHVS, CDR2 FNYEAQ. In DNA, the CDR3 is TGTGCCAGCAGCTTAGCGGTTCGGGAGGGCCGGTACAATGAGCAGTTCTTC. As protein: CASSLAVREGRYNEQFF.

The chain recombines TRBV6-1 with TRBJ1-2; 7 bases fit TRBD1. The CDR3 loop spans 14 amino acids. Per the germline V gene, CDR1 is MNHNS and CDR2 is SASEGT. Losses at the gene ends were 5 bases for V and 8 bases for J; bases not matched to a gene: 11. The CDR3 reads CASSSLDRARGYTF. The CDR3 nucleotides are TGTGCCAGCAGTTCCTTAGACAGGGCCCGGGGCTACACCTTC.

This clone turned up a few times. The CDR3, as DNA: TGTGCCAGCATTCGGTTACAGGGGGATTATGGCTACACCTTC. Protein sequence: CASIRLQGDYGYTF. The chain combines TRBV6-1 with TRBJ1-2; 8 bases match TRBD1. Germline CDR1 is MNHNS and CDR2 is SASEGT. Germline trimming cut 7 bases from V and 5 bases from J; bases unmatched to any gene: 9. CDR3 size: 14 residues.

As to this clone: An end of the junction does not agree with germline; a read error may underlie this. The chain is built from TRBV5-6 and TRBJ1-2; no clear D gene. Germline assignment: CDR1 SGHDT and CDR2 YYEEEE. The CDR3 covers 13 residues. Here the CDR3 DNA reads TGTGCCGGCAGCCTTGTGAGGGAGAATGGCTACACCTTC. Residues: CAGSLVRENGYTF.

The chain uses TRBV7-4 and TRBJ2-6, with D perhaps assigned TRBD1 or TRBD2 (5 bases each). V was shortened by 1 base and J by 4 bases, with 14 bases between the two germline ends. The germline CDR1 and CDR2 sequences are SGHVT and SQSDAQ. The CDR3 is made up of 17 amino acids. CDR3 protein: CASSLESGPRGANVLTF. The DNA of the CDR3 is TGTGCCAGCAGCTTAGAGTCGGGGCCACGGGGGGCCAACGTCCTGACTTTC.

This clone was detected a few times. This chain links TRBV2 with TRBJ2-7; 9 bases fit TRBD2. There are 13 residues in the CDR3. Germline V gene lookup returns CDR1 SNHLY and CDR2 FYNNEI. Unmatched junction bases numbered 7, after V lost 7 bases and J lost 6 bases. CDR3 nucleotide sequence: TGTGCCAGCAAGATAGCGGGAGAACTCGAGCAGTACTTC. Its translation: CASKIAGELEQYF.

This clone is medium-sized (0.01 to 0.1%). The chain links TRBV6-5 to TRBJ2-5; TRBD2 matches at 8 bases. The CDR3 is 15 amino acids. J gave up 1 base and V 5 bases, and 6 bases lay outside the gene matches. The V gene's germline CDR1 is MNHEY and CDR2 SVGAGI. The CDR3 loop reads CASSRTSGIQETQYF. DNA for the CDR3: TGTGCCAGCAGTCGCACTAGCGGTATCCAAGAGACCCAGTACTTC.

There are a few counts of this clone. One end of the junction is discordant with germline, which a read error may explain. This sequence joins TRBV4-1 and TRBJ1-1; 10 positions match TRBD1. This CDR3 is built from 16 residues. CDR1 and CDR2 (germline): MGHRA, YSYEKL. CDR3 residues: CASSQATIDRGLEAFF. CDR3 nucleotide sequence: TGTGCCAGCAGCCAAGCCACAATAGACAGGGGGCTGGAAGCTTTCTTT.

The chain uses TRBV6-6 and TRBJ1-3, with 10 bases fitting TRBD1. J gave up 2 bases and V 8 bases, and 6 bases lay outside the gene matches. The germline gives CDR1 MNHNY, CDR2 SVGAGI (reference sequence). The CDR3 has 15 residues. Here the CDR3 reads CASGIGQGAGNTIYF. CDR3 nucleotides: TGTGCCAGCGGGATTGGACAGGGGGCTGGAAACACCATATATTTT.

This clone was seen more than once but under ten times. The chain employs TRBV6-6 and TRBJ2-5; a weak D match, TRBD2 (6 bases). There are 14 residues in the CDR3. V was clipped by 5 bases and J by 1 base, with 11 bases between them. In germline, CDR1 is MNHNY, CDR2 SVGAGI (reference sequence). The CDR3 DNA reads as TGTGCCAGCAGTCTCGGGGGAGTCCAAGAGACCCAGTACTTC. Residues: CASSLGGVQETQYF.